This T cell receptor beta chain is drawn from a study of PD-L1 blockade in urothelial cancer (TCRdb year 2017). Regarding the study in general: Therapy was started in the mid-2010s for all patients, and atezolizumab 1,200 mg was administered intravenously every 3 weeks. About 90% of the 29 patients were males with bladder-origin urothelial cancer, and 18 of 29 reported a prior smoking history. An ECOG performance status of 0 or 1 was recorded for the patients, and 0 to 3 prior chemotherapy regimens had been received by the patients. Blood samples were analyzed at 3 weeks after treatment start (second dose) and at 6 weeks after treatment start. Blood samples gave median yields of around 150,000 T cells and 82,636 unique TCRs, along with a median clonality of 0.080. The study, an exploratory multi-omic analysis, examined somatic, immune and clinical correlates of response to PD-L1 blockade with atezolizumab in urothelial cancer. Pretreatment tumor samples, along with matched peripheral blood collected serially before and after atezolizumab treatment, underwent TCR sequencing. Progression-free survival longer than 6 months counted as durable clinical benefit, and TCR features were additionally tested against both progression-free and overall survival. In the same patients, whole exome sequencing and RNA sequencing of pretreatment tumors were performed in addition to TCR sequencing. Durable clinical benefit was achieved by nine patients but not by the remaining 20. Some 30 patients had pretreatment blood TCR-seq, roughly 25 had at least one posttreatment blood collection, and roughly 25 had tumor TCR-seq.

Overall study results and their limits: A pretreatment peripheral blood TCR clonality below the median was linked to improved progression-free and overall survival. Greater expansion of tumor-associated TCR clones in peripheral blood 3 weeks after the start of treatment was observed in patients with durable benefit (n of about 24, p = 0.022). Because the sample size was small (n ≈ 29) and many exploratory analyses were performed, the results are intended to be hypothesis-generating.

Comments on this clone: Its target antigen remains unknown. No qualities accompany the bases; no much larger clone lies one base away.

Synthetic TCR analog templates were spiked into each PCR so that absolute template abundance could be estimated from read counts. Using the immunoSEQ assay, TCRbeta CDR3 regions were amplified from genomic DNA with bias-controlled V and J gene primers. Rearranged TCRbeta segments were sequenced at approximately 20X coverage. The study's own analysis went as follows. Clustering was used to correct sequencing errors, and CDR3s were annotated against IMGT so that V, D and J genes could be assigned. Out-of-frame and stop-codon sequences were excluded, and only productive TCRbeta rearrangements were used in downstream analyses. To compute clonality, Shannon entropy was normalized by the log of the number of unique productive sequences and then subtracted from one. Fisher's exact test with Benjamini-Hochberg correction, at a threshold of adjusted p below 0.01, was used to find clones that differed between time points or between blood and tumor. TCRdb took over this immuneACCESS table, retaining in-frame rearrangements with V and J assigned. Such tables are incomplete; in checked studies, under half of the missing clones stem from an unresolved V gene, and the remainder is unexplained. V, J and clone size were drawn from that table, and D and trimming were deduced from the DNA. For this sample the table gives tens of thousands of clones, of which around nine tenths were detected only once. Roughly 15% of the sample goes to the ten largest clones.

From the cysteine up to the phenylalanine, the CDR3 has a length of 15 residues. This entry keeps only the CDR3 DNA: 45 bases, framed from base 1. V loses 4 bases at its end and J loses 3 bases; junction bases beyond the gene matches: 8. In the germline V gene, CDR1 corresponds to SGHVS and CDR2 to FQNEAQ. The time point label corresponds to: pretreatment peripheral blood. A total of some 30 patients with locally advanced or metastatic urothelial carcinoma, treated at Memorial Sloan Kettering on a trial protocol, made up the cohort. Peripheral blood mononuclear cells were collected from each patient pretreatment and during treatment, giving between 1 and 8 total time points per patient. The Qiagen DNeasy Blood extraction kit was used to purify genomic DNA from total PBMCs and tumor samples. PBMCs were collected pretreatment and during treatment, and were isolated and stored as previously described.

The material was PBMCs, obtained around atezolizumab (anti-PD-L1) treatment. The clonotype was recovered from a woman aged 60-70 years with urothelial cancer. The sequence is built from TRBV7-8 and TRBJ2-7; 8 bases in the middle match TRBD1. CDR3 region: CASSSRTGRLYEQYF. The nucleotide sequence reads as follows: TGTGCCAGCAGCTCCCGGACAGGGCGGCTCTACGAGCAGTACTTC.